A single sample gave rise to the 3 T cell receptor beta chains below, sequenced in a study of control samples from healthy donors and cancer patients. Profiling relied on immunoSEQ multiplex PCR, and the TCRdb table lists in-frame clones only, not all of them. The sample includes approximately 120,000 clones, about 90% seen only once; the top ten take 2.9%. The sequenced material came from blood. All receptors derive from a man aged 60 to 69 in good health.

This clone was seen only a few times. The chain couples TRBV5-1 to TRBJ1-2, with 7 nucleotides matching TRBD1. The trim removed 0 bases at V and 8 bases at J, leaving 7 bases unmatched. Germline V CDR1 and CDR2: SGHRS, YFSETQ. The CDR3 extends over 14 amino acids. The CDR3 sequence: CASSLVAGGQGYTF. The CDR3 nucleotides are TGCGCCAGCAGCTTGGTGGCAGGGGGGCAGGGCTACACCTTC.

The chain couples TRBV3-1 (or the pseudogene TRBV3-2) to TRBJ2-5; 7 bases agree with TRBD2. The germline V gene has CDR1 LGHDT and CDR2 YNNKEL (reference sequence). The CDR3 is made up of 13 amino acids. Trimming removed 5 bases from V and 5 bases from J; junction bases left unmatched: 5. The CDR3 sequence: CASSSSGAETQYF. In nucleotides, the CDR3 is TGTGCCAGCAGCTCTAGCGGAGCCGAGACCCAGTACTTC.

The chain employs TRBV5-4 and TRBJ1-3; a weak D match, TRBD1 (5 bases). V was trimmed by 0 bases and J by 0 bases, leaving 10 bases between them. The V gene's germline CDR1 is SGHNT and CDR2 YYREEE (reference sequence). The CDR3 has 16 amino acids. The CDR3 here is CASSLAPGSSGNTIYF. CDR3 nucleotide sequence: TGTGCCAGCAGCTTGGCCCCAGGGAGCTCTGGAAACACCATATATTTT.